This TCR beta chain is from a study of blood T cell repertoires in COVID-19. Across the study: Some COVID-19 samples were acute and others convalescent; all came from the United States, Italy and Spain.

The CDR3 contains 12 residues. V was pared by 5 bases and J by 11 bases, with 15 bases between. As handled by the study authors: Reference gene primer amplification in the assay estimated nucleated cell counts. The table came from immunoSEQ multiplex PCR; TCRdb's copy has only in-frame clones and leaves some out. For V, J and clone size, that table is used; D and trimming come from the DNA. The sample comprises 150,000 to 200,000 clones, 76% of which are singletons, and less than 20% rests with the top ten. Clinical history as reported by participants underpinned cohort assignment. This chain uses TRBV12-3 or TRBV12-4 with TRBJ1-1; the D is unclear. This clonotype was obtained from a woman in her fifties or sixties with acute COVID-19. The sequencing sample was made of PBMCs or T cells enriched from blood (not recorded which). DNA for the CDR3: TGTGCCAGCAGTCTCCCCGGGGAGAGGGCTTTCTTT. Translation: CASSLPGERAFF.